This TCR beta chain was obtained from a study of monozygotic twins with inflammatory bowel disease. Broader study findings: Sharing of clonotypes with others was lower in IBD patients than in healthy twins, and this was especially so with disease activity. Patient repertoires may have gained variability from differing immunosuppressive treatments.

UMIs that had a 6-nucleotide sample barcode were put in using template switching. TCRdb reprocessed the 5' RACE reads, with one entry per CDR3 protein and no DNA. The table lists more than 85,000 distinct CDR3 sequences. In regard to this clonotype: Its antigen remains unknown.

The CDR3 extends over 16 amino acids. In germline, CDR1 is MNHEY, CDR2 SMNVEV (reference sequence). The chain couples TRBV27 to TRBJ2-1; TCRdb selects TRBD2, and the lack of DNA leaves this call unchecked. Sequencing was carried out using blood. The sequence came from a human donor with ulcerative colitis or Crohn's disease, or a healthy co-twin of an affected twin (not recorded which). Here the CDR3 reads CASSSGSSRSYNEQFF.